This is a list of T cell receptor beta chains from one sample in a study of tumor and adjacent non-tumor tissue in lung cancer. TCRdb ran MiXCR on the multiplex PCR reads and lists one entry per CDR3 protein. The table records 80,000 to 130,000 distinct CDR3 sequences, roughly 60% of them present only once. Sequencing was performed on distant non-tumor lung tissue. Receptors were obtained from a man between 25 and 39 years old with non-small cell lung cancer. Each CDR3 is given with its conserved first and last residue. A D gene is named only where the DNA matches it firmly. Only part of the rows carry a size: once, few, many, or a class if the clone is expanded.

j_call	d_call	v_call	clone_size	cdr3_nt	cdr3_aa
TRBJ1-2	NA	TRBV12-3/TRBV12-4	many	TGTGCCAGCAGTTTAGCGCACTACTATGGCTACACCTTC	CASSLAHYYGYTF
TRBJ2-1	TRBD2	TRBV20-1	many	TGCCGACTAGCGGGGGGGTCCGTTCCTTGGGATGAGCAGTTCTTC	CRLAGGSVPWDEQFF
TRBJ2-1	NA	TRBV24-1	NA	TGTGCCACCAGTGAGATTAGTGGGAAGTGCAATGAGCAGTTCTTC	CATSEISGKCNEQFF
TRBJ2-1	TRBD2	TRBV20-1	NA	TGCAGTGCTAGTTTGGAGACTAGCGGGGGGGGGGATGGGCAGTTCTTC	CSASLETSGGGDGQFF
TRBJ2-7	NA	TRBV11-2	NA	TGTGCCAGCAGCTTAGATCTGTTGAGCTACTACGAGCAGTACTTC	CASSLDLLSYYEQYF
TRBJ2-7	NA	TRBV6-5	NA	TGTACCAGCAGTCGATATCAGGGTCACCTCTACGAGCAGAACTTC	CTSSRYQGHLYEQNF
TRBJ2-3	NA	TRBV29-1	NA	TGCAGTGTTGAAGTAGATACGCGGTATTTT	CSVEVDTRYF
TRBJ1-1	NA	TRBV5-6	NA	TGTGTCAGCAGCTACCCAGGAGACCGCACTGAAGCTTTATTT	CVSSYPGDRTEALF
TRBJ1-2	NA	TRBV30	NA	TGTGCCTGGGACATTTACTTCAACTATGGCTACACCTTC	CAWDIYFNYGYTF
TRBJ1-1	NA	TRBV6-5	many	TGTGCCAGCAGGATGGACAGAATGAACACTGAAGCTTTCTTT	CASRMDRMNTEAFF
TRBJ2-2	TRBD1	TRBV12-3/TRBV12-4	NA	TGTGCCAGCAGTACCGGGGCAGGGGGTGGTACCGGGGAGCTGCTTTTT	CASSTGAGGGTGELLF
TRBJ1-5	NA	TRBV20-1	many	TGCAGTGCTAGAGGAGGCAATCAGCCCCAGCATTTT	CSARGGNQPQHF
TRBJ2-5	NA	TRBV5-4	many	TGTGCCAGCAGCTTGGCCGGAGACACCCAAGAGACCCAGTACTTC	CASSLAGDTQETQYF
TRBJ1-1	NA	TRBV11-3	NA	TGTGCCAGCAGCTCCGGGTACAGACGCGAAGCTTTCTTT	CASSSGYRREAFF
TRBJ2-4	NA	TRBV11-1	NA	TGTGCCAGCATCCACTCAGGCAGGATGACCAAAAACATTCAGTACTTC	CASIHSGRMTKNIQYF
TRBJ2-2	NA	TRBV29-1	NA	TGCAGCGTACAAACAGGCGTGAACACCAGGGAGCTGTTTTTT	CSVQTGVNTRELFF
TRBJ2-1	NA	TRBV6-5	NA	TGTGCCAGCAGGGCAGGAAGAACCTACAATGTGCAGTTCTTC	CASRAGRTYNVQFF
TRBJ1-2	TRBD1	TRBV5-4	NA	TGTGCCAGCAGTCTGGGAGCAGGGGGCTATGGCTGCACCTTC	CASSLGAGGYGCTF
TRBJ1-1	NA	TRBV12-3/TRBV12-4	once	TGTGCCAACATCAGCACATGGAAGAACACTGAAGCTTTCTTT	CANISTWKNTEAFF
TRBJ2-3	NA	TRBV13	NA	TGTGCCAGCAGCTCGGCCGTATTTACGAAGTATTTT	CASSSAVFTKYF
TRBJ1-2	TRBD1	TRBV20-1	many	TGCAGTGCCCGGGACAGCGCCCGGGGGAACTATGGCTACACCTTC	CSARDSARGNYGYTF
TRBJ2-4	NA	TRBV20-1	NA	TGCAATGCTAGGCACGGGAGCGGCAAAAACACTCAGTACTTC	CNARHGSGKNTQYF
TRBJ2-7	NA	TRBV12-3/TRBV12-4	medium-sized	TGTGCCAGCACCTTTTCTGGGGCCTACGAGCAGTACTTC	CASTFSGAYEQYF
TRBJ2-5	NA	TRBV11-2	NA	TGTGCCAGCGGTAGGGACCAAGAGACCCAATACTTC	CASGRDQETQYF
TRBJ2-2	NA	TRBV12-3/TRBV12-4	NA	TGTGCCAGCAGTACGACAGACACCGGGGAGCTGTTTTTT	CASSTTDTGELFF
TRBJ1-4	NA	TRBV20-1	medium-sized	TGCAGTGCTAGAACACAGGGTGGCCCCGAAAAACTGTTTTTT	CSARTQGGPEKLFF
TRBJ2-3	NA	TRBV20-1	once	TGCAGTGCTAGAGTCCCGTTGGGGCGGGAAGGCAAGCGGAATACGCAGTATTTT	CSARVPLGREGKRNTQYF
TRBJ2-5	NA	TRBV11-1	NA	TGTGCCAACTCGCCCCGGCTGGAGACCCAGTACTTC	CANSPRLETQYF
TRBJ2-3	NA	TRBV29-1	NA	NA	CSVAIGTGSTDTQYF
TRBJ2-7	TRBD1	TRBV7-8	NA	TGTGCCAGCAACTTAGGGACAGGGCTTTACGAGCAGTACTTC	CASNLGTGLYEQYF
TRBJ2-1	NA	TRBV6-5	NA	TGTGCCTGCAGTTATGACTCCATTTCCTACAATGAGCGGTTCTTC	CACSYDSISYNERFF
TRBJ2-7	NA	TRBV11-2	NA	TGTGCCAGCAGCTTAAGGGACGGCGGCTACGAGCACTACTTC	CASSLRDGGYEHYF
TRBJ1-4	NA	TRBV6-6	NA	TGTGCCAGCAGGATGGGGGTAAAACTGTTTTTT	CASRMGVKLFF
TRBJ1-1	NA	TRBV6-6	NA	TGTACCAGCAGTTACGTGGAGGGCGGTGGGACTGAAGCTGTATTT	CTSSYVEGGGTEAVF